These 27 T cell receptor beta chains came from one sample sequenced in a study of blood T cell repertoires in COVID-19. Measured with immunoSEQ multiplex PCR; TCRdb has only the in-frame clones, and not every one. Of about 220,000 clones in the sample, roughly four fifths were seen once. Sequencing was done on a sample of PBMCs or T cells enriched from blood (not recorded which). These receptors were collected from a woman between 45 and 65 years old who had been exposed to COVID-19.

This clone has a handful of counts. The CDR3 sequence: CASSFLGGTSAQYF. The CDR3 DNA is TGTGCCAGCAGTTTCCTTGGCGGGACGTCCGCGCAGTACTTC. The rearrangement joins TRBV28 to TRBJ2-7, with D perhaps matching TRBD2 (6 bases). Between the trimmed V and J ends, which lost 3 bases and 9 bases, there was a span of 18 bases. The V gene's germline CDR1 is MDHEN and CDR2 SYDVKM. The CDR3 totals 14 residues.

This clone appeared a single time. This chain uses TRBV19 with TRBJ1-1; 8 positions match TRBD1. This CDR3 has 16 amino acids. The V and J ends lost 3 bases and 4 bases, in that order; junction bases with no gene match: 10. Germline V lookup: CDR1 LNHDA, CDR2 SQIVND (reference sequence). Here the CDR3 DNA reads TGTGCCAGTAGTATTCGGACAGGGAGAGGGGGCACTGAAGCTTTCTTT. Translation gives CASSIRTGRGGTEAFF.

The rearrangement joins TRBV5-6 to TRBJ2-2, with TRBD1 matching 9 bases. The CDR3 extends over 15 amino acids. V lost 2 bases to trimming and J lost 7 bases; unmatched junction nucleotides: 6. Germline V gene lookup returns CDR1 SGHDT and CDR2 YYEEEE. Here the CDR3 DNA reads TGTGCCAGCAGCTTCAGGACAGGGGTAGGCGGGGAGCTGTTTTTT. This translates into CASSFRTGVGGELFF. Full variable domain (outside the CDR3, taken from reference TRBV5-6 and TRBJ2-2): DAGVTQSPTHLIKTRGQQVTLRCSPKSGHDTVSWYQQALGQGPQFIFQYYEEEERQRGNFPDRFSGHQFPNYSSELNVNALLLGDSALYLCASSFRTGVGGELFFGEGSRLTVL.

For this clone: Other DNA sequences within the sample encode an identical CDR3. The V and J genes are TRBV27 and TRBJ2-1; 9 bases line up with TRBD1. Trimming took 6 bases from V and 4 from J; bases not matched to a gene: 4. CDR1 MNHEY and CDR2 SMNVEV come from the germline V gene (reference sequence). The CDR3 spans 14 residues. The CDR3 loop is CASSPDRGYNEQFF. Here the CDR3 DNA reads TGTGCCAGCAGCCCGGACAGGGGATACAATGAGCAGTTCTTC.

DNA for the CDR3: TGTGCCAGCTCATCCGACAGACTCTCTGGAAACACCATATATTTT. Translation gives CASSSDRLSGNTIYF. The gene calls are TRBV18 and TRBJ1-3; a weak D match, TRBD1 (5 bases). Germline-derived CDR1 and CDR2 are KGHSH and LQKENI. The V end was cut by 5 bases, the J end by 0 bases, with 11 bases between. The CDR3 is 15 residues long.

The chain links TRBV5-4 to TRBJ2-7; tentatively, D is TRBD2 (6 bases). The V end lost 0 bases, the J end lost 2 bases, and 12 bases lay between the germline ends. Germline values: CDR1 SGHNT, CDR2 YYREEE (reference sequence). This CDR3 is 15 amino acids long. The CDR3 reads CASSLEAGRAYEQYF. CDR3 coding DNA: TGTGCCAGCAGCTTGGAGGCGGGGAGAGCCTACGAGCAGTACTTC.

The chain is built from TRBV3-1 (or the pseudogene TRBV3-2) and TRBJ1-2; 8 positions agree with TRBD1. CDR1 and CDR2 from the germline V gene are LGHDT and YNNKEL (reference sequence). This CDR3 region has 16 residues. J gave up 0 bases and V 3 bases, and 6 bases lay outside the gene matches. Written as DNA, the CDR3 is TGTGCCAGCAGCCAGGCAGGGGGCCGGACTAACTATGGCTACACCTTC. Protein: CASSQAGGRTNYGYTF.

This clone has just one count. The chain combines TRBV19 with TRBJ2-1; D remains unclear. From germline, CDR1 is LNHDA and CDR2 SQIVND (reference sequence). With 1 base removed from V and 5 bases from J, the gap between germline ends came to 6 bases. This CDR3 is built from 13 residues. The CDR3 region has the DNA TGTGCCAGTAGTATAGTACTGGACAATGAGCAGTTCTTC. It encodes CASSIVLDNEQFF.

J is TRBJ1-2 and V is TRBV28; tentatively, D is TRBD1 (5 bases). Looked up from germline, CDR1 is MDHEN and CDR2 is SYDVKM. This CDR3 spans 12 amino acids. Trimming pared 8 bases from V and 3 bases from J, leaving 10 bases between. The CDR3 here is CASQTDDYGYTF. DNA for the CDR3: TGTGCCAGCCAGACAGACGACTATGGCTACACCTTC.

CDR3 DNA sequence: TGCGCCAGCAGTGAGGCGGCTTATGGCTACACCTTC. This encodes CASSEAAYGYTF. This chain links TRBV10-2 with TRBJ1-2; D call uncertain. The germline CDR1 and CDR2 sequences are WSHSY and SAAADI. The CDR3 loop spans 12 amino acids. V lost 2 bases, J lost 5 bases, and 6 bases lay in between.

The chain links TRBV9 to TRBJ1-2; D unclear. The CDR3 has 13 amino acids. Germline CDR1 and CDR2: SGDLS and YYNGEE. With 3 bases removed from V and 4 bases from J, the gap between germline ends came to 10 bases. This chain's CDR3 is CASSESTIYGYTF. The CDR3, as DNA: TGTGCCAGCAGCGAGTCCACAATCTATGGCTACACCTTC.

CDR3 residues: CASSSLGGDDTQYF. As DNA, the CDR3 is TGTGCCAGCAGCTCCCTAGGGGGGGACGATACGCAGTATTTT. The chain has TRBV7-9 and TRBJ2-3; tentatively, D is TRBD2 (7 bases). This CDR3 comprises 14 residues. Germline CDR1 and CDR2: SEHNR and FQNEAQ (reference sequence). V was trimmed by 4 bases and J by 6 bases, leaving 14 bases between them.

The genes are TRBV7-8 and TRBJ2-7; the D is unclear. The CDR3 consists of 14 residues. V lost 4 bases and J lost 4, with 14 bases in between. CDR1 and CDR2 from the germline V gene are SGHVS and FQNEAQ. The CDR3 region has the DNA TGTGCCAGCAGCTCCCAGCCCCTAGGATACGAGCAGTACTTC. This translates into CASSSQPLGYEQYF. Drawing the rest from reference TRBV7-8 and TRBJ2-7, the complete variable domain is GAGVSQSPRYKVAKRGQDVALRCDPISGHVSLFWYQQALGQGPEFLTYFQNEAQLDKSGLPSDRFFAERPEGSVSTLKIQRTQQEDSAVYLCASSSQPLGYEQYFGPGTRLTVT.

The V and J genes are TRBV14 and TRBJ2-2; 9 bases agree with TRBD2. Germline values: CDR1 SGHDN, CDR2 FVKESK. The CDR3 is made up of 17 amino acids. The V and J ends lost 1 base and 5 bases, in that order; junction bases with no gene match: 8. The CDR3 DNA reads as TGTGCCAGCAGCCAAGTGAAATGGCTAGCGGGGACCGGGGAGCTGTTTTTT. It yields the protein CASSQVKWLAGTGELFF. Supplemented by reference TRBV14 and TRBJ2-2, the full variable domain reads EAGVTQFPSHSVIEKGQTVTLRCDPISGHDNLYWYRRVMGKEIKFLLHFVKESKQDESGMPNNRFLAERTGGTYSTLKVQPAELEDSGVYFCASSQVKWLAGTGELFFGEGSRLTVL.

The CDR3: CASGSPTSANYGYTF. In DNA form, the CDR3 reads TGTGCTAGTGGTTCCCCCACGAGTGCTAACTATGGCTACACCTTC. V is TRBV12-5 and J is TRBJ1-2; D remains ambiguous. There are 15 residues in the CDR3. The germline CDR1 and CDR2 sequences are LGHNT and FRNRAP. V dropped 4 bases and J dropped 0 bases, with 12 bases sitting between them.

V is TRBV2 and J is TRBJ1-1; D may be TRBD1 (5 bases). Germline CDR1 SNHLY, CDR2 FYNNEI. This CDR3 spans 13 amino acids. V was trimmed by 10 bases and J by 5 bases, leaving 17 bases between them. This CDR3 is CATQRGGKTEAFF. Written as DNA, the CDR3 is TGTGCCACCCAGAGGGGAGGGAAGACTGAAGCTTTCTTT.

V and J are TRBV6-5 and TRBJ1-3; D is unresolved. Trimming cost V 10 bases and J 4 bases, with 11 bases left between them. The germline V gene encodes CDR1 MNHEY and CDR2 SVGAGI. This CDR3 is 12 amino acids long. CDR3 coding DNA: TGTGCCACTCCGGACTTCGGAAACACCATATATTTT. Amino acid sequence: CATPDFGNTIYF.

CDR3 residues: CASSPGRELFF. CDR3 nucleotide sequence: TGTGCCAGCTCACCAGGCAGGGAACTGTTTTTT. The V gene is TRBV18, the J gene TRBJ1-4, with D perhaps matching TRBD1 (5 bases). CDR1 KGHSH and CDR2 LQKENI come from the germline V gene. V lost 2 bases and J lost 12, with 7 bases in between. This CDR3 spans 11 amino acids.

The chain couples TRBV18 to TRBJ1-5; 7 nucleotides match TRBD1. Unmatched junction bases numbered 6, after V lost 6 bases and J lost 4 bases. The CDR3 sequence is 14 residues long. Germline values: CDR1 KGHSH, CDR2 LQKENI. In nucleotides, the CDR3 is TGTGCCAGCTCGCTCGGACAGGCTAATCAGCCCCAGCATTTT. This codes for CASSLGQANQPQHF.

V usage is TRBV19 and J usage is TRBJ2-7, with a tentative D call TRBD2 (6 bases). This CDR3 contains 15 residues. V lost 3 bases, J lost 1 base, and 13 bases lay in between. CDR1 is LNHDA and CDR2 is SQIVND in the germline V gene (reference sequence). The CDR3 nucleotides are TGTGCCAGTAGTATGGGAGGTATGGGTTCCTACGAGCAGTACTTC. Its translation is CASSMGGMGSYEQYF.

This clone was counted only a few times. This chain connects TRBV5-1 to TRBJ1-1; a possible D gene is TRBD1 (5 bases). Per the germline V gene, CDR1 is SGHRS and CDR2 is YFSETQ. Trimming took 2 bases from V and 1 from J, leaving 12 bases between them. The CDR3 runs to 15 residues. The CDR3, as DNA: TGCGCCAGCAGCTTTAGGGGCACAGGGAACACTGAAGCTTTCTTT. It specifies CASSFRGTGNTEAFF. Full variable domain (missing parts from reference TRBV5-1 and TRBJ1-1): KAGVTQTPRYLIKTRGQQVTLSCSPISGHRSVSWYQQTPGQGLQFLFEYFSETQRNKGNFPGRFSGRQFSNSRSEMNVSTLELGDSALYLCASSFRGTGNTEAFFGQGTRLTVV.

V usage is TRBV5-1 and J usage is TRBJ1-6, with a weak D call TRBD1 (6 bases). Germline values: CDR1 SGHRS, CDR2 YFSETQ. This CDR3 is built from 15 residues. V lost 4 bases, J lost 7 bases, and 15 bases lay in between. In nucleotides, the CDR3 is TGCGCCAGCAGCCCCGGGGGGGCGTCCAATTCACCCCTCCACTTT. Its translation: CASSPGGASNSPLHF.

The chain is built from TRBV28 and TRBJ1-2, with D possibly TRBD1 on 5 matching bases. V was trimmed by 2 bases and J by 7 bases, leaving 8 bases between them. CDR3 length: 12 residues. Per germline, CDR1 MDHEN and CDR2 SYDVKM. The CDR3 DNA is TGTGCCAGCAGTTTAAGCAGGGTTGGCTACACCTTC. Its protein product is CASSLSRVGYTF.

J is TRBJ2-7 and V is TRBV7-9, with D unresolved. The V end lost 0 bases, the J end lost 1 base, and 7 bases lay between the germline ends. This CDR3 has 14 residues. Per germline, CDR1 SEHNR and CDR2 FQNEAQ (reference sequence). The CDR3 DNA reads TGTGCCAGCAGCTTAGCGGAGTTTTCCTACGAGCAGTACTTC. This codes for CASSLAEFSYEQYF.

The chain carries TRBV7-9 and TRBJ1-4; D may be TRBD1 (5 bases). The CDR3 spans 17 residues. Germline CDR1 SEHNR, CDR2 FQNEAQ (reference sequence). Trimming removed 5 bases at V and 0 bases at J, with 16 bases between. DNA of the CDR3: TGTGCCAGCAGCCATGGGAGGAGGGGAGCAACTAATGAAAAACTGTTTTTT. Amino acid sequence: CASSHGRRGATNEKLFF.

The rearrangement links TRBV11-2 to TRBJ1-4; D is unclear. Germline CDR1 and CDR2: SGHAT and FQNNGV. This CDR3 has 13 amino acids. Trimming removed 6 bases at V and 4 bases at J, with 9 bases between. This CDR3 reads CASSRSDNEKLFF. Written as DNA, the CDR3 is TGTGCCAGCAGTCGAAGCGATAATGAAAAACTGTTTTTT.

The rearrangement uses TRBV11-3 and TRBJ2-3, with TRBD2 as a possible D gene (6 bases). The CDR3 is made up of 16 amino acids. With 6 bases removed from V and 0 bases from J, the gap between germline ends came to 16 bases. The V gene's germline CDR1 is SGHNT and CDR2 YENEEA. The CDR3 here is CASSSTLSGSTDTQYF. As DNA, the CDR3 is TGTGCCAGCAGTTCCACCCTCAGCGGGAGCACAGATACGCAGTATTTT.